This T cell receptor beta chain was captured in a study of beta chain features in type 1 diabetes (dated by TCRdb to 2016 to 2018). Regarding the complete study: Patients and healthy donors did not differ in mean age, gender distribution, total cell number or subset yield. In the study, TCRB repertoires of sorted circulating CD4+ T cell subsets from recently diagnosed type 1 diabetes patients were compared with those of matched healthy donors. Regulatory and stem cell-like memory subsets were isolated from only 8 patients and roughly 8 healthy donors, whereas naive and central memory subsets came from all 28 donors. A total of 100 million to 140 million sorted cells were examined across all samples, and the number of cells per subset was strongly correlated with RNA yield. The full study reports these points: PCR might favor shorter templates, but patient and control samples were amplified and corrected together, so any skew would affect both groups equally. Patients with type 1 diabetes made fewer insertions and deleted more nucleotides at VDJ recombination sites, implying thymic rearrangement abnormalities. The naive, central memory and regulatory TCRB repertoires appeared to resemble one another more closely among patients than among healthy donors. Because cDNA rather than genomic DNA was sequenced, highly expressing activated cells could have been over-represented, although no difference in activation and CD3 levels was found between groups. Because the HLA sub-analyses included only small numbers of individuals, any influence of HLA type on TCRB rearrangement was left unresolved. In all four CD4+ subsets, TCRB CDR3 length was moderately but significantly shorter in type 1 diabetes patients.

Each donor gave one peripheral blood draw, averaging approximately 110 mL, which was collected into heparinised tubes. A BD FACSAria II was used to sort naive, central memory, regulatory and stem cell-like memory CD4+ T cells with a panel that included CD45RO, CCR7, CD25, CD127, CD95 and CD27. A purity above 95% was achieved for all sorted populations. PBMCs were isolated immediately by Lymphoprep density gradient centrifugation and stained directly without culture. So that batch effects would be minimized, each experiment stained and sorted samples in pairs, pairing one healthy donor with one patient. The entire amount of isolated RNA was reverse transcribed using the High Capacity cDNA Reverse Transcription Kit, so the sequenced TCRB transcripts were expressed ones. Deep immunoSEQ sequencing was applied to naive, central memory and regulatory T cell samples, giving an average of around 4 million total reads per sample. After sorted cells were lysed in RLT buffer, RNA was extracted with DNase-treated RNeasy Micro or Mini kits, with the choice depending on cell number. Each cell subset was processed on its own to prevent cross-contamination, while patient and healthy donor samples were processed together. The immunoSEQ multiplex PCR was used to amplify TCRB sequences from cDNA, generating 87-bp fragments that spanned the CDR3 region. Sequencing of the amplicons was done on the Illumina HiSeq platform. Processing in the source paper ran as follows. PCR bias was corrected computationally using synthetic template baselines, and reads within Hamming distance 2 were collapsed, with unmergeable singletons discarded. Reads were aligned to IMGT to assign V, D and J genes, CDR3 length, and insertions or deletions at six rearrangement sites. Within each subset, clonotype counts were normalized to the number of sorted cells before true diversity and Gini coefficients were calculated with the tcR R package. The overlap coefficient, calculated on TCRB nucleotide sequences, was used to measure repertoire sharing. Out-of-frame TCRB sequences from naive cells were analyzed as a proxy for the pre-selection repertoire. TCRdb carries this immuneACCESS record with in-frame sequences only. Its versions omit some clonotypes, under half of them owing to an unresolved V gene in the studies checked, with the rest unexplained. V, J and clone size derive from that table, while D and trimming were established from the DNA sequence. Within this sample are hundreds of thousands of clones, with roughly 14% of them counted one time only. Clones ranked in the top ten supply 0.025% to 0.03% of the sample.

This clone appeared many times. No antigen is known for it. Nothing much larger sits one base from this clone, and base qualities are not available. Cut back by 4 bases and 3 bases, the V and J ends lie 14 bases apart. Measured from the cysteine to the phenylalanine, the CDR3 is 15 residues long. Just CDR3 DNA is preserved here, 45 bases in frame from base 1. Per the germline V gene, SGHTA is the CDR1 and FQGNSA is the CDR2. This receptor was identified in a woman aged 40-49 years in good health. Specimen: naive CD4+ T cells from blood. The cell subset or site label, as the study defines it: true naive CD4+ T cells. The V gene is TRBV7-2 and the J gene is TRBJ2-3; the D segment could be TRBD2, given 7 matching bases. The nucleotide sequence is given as TGTGCCAGCAGCTCTGGGGGGGCGCGAACAGATACGCAGTATTTT. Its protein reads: CASSSGGARTDTQYF.